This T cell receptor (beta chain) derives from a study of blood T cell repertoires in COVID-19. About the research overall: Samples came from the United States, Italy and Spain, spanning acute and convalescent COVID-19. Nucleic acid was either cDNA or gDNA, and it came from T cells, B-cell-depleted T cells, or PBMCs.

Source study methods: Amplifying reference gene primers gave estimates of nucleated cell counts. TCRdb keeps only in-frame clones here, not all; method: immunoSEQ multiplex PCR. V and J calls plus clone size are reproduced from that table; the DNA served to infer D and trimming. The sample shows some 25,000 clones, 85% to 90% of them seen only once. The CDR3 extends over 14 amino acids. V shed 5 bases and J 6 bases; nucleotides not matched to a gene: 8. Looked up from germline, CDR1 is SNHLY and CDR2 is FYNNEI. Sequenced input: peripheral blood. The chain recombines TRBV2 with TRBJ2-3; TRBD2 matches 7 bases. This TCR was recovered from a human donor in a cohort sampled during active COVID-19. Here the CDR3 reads CASSWGGMGDTQYF. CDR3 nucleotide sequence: TGTGCCAGCAGTTGGGGAGGGATGGGGGATACGCAGTATTTT.